Listed below are T cell receptor beta chains from one sample, sequenced in a study of shared clonotypes between healthy human individuals. Clones were read by immunoSEQ multiplex PCR, and TCRdb kept only the in-frame ones, dropping some. The data contain 2.3 million or so clones, 93% of them singletons. Sequenced input: naive CD4+ T cells from PBMCs. These receptors came from a man younger than 30 in good health. Some clones in this sample may be carry-over from other donors' samples. CDR3s include the opening cysteine and the closing phenylalanine or tryptophan. Each record gives: J gene, D gene, V gene, clone size, CDR3 DNA, CDR3 protein. The D gene is left open where the match is weak. Size tells how often a clone was seen (once, few, many) or the class of an expanded clone, and some rows leave it out.

TRBJ2-4 TRBD1 TRBV5-1 once TGCGCCAGCAGCTTGGGTGGGACAGGGGGCGAAAACATTCAGTACTTC CASSLGGTGGENIQYF
TRBJ2-5 TRBD1 TRBV30 NA TGTGCCTGGACTCCGGGACAGGTCGACTCTGAGACCCAGTACTTC CAWTPGQVDSETQYF
TRBJ1-6 NA TRBV4-1 NA TGCGCCAGCAGCCAACCCGTATCCGGACTGAACCCACCCCTCCACTTT CASSQPVSGLNPPLHF
TRBJ2-3 TRBD2 TRBV6-1 NA TGTGCCAGCAGTGAAGTTGGACTAGCGATTGGGGGAGATACGCAGTATTTT CASSEVGLAIGGDTQYF
TRBJ1-4 NA TRBV11-2 NA TGTGCCAGCAGCTTGCAGGTGGGAGGGAGTGAAAAACTGTTTTTT CASSLQVGGSEKLFF
TRBJ2-7 NA TRBV28 NA TGTGCCAGCAGTTTGGGGGGACAGCCGACCCCCTACGAGCAGTACTTC CASSLGGQPTPYEQYF
TRBJ2-3 TRBD2 TRBV6-6 once TGTGCCAGCAGCAAGGAACTAGCGGGAGGGAGAGATACGCAGTATTTT CASSKELAGGRDTQYF
TRBJ1-2 NA TRBV19 once TGTGCCAGTAGTCTCGTCGCGCGGGATTTCGGGGGCCGGGGCTACACCTTC CASSLVARDFGGRGYTF
TRBJ2-2 TRBD2 TRBV27 NA TGTGCCAGCAGTGTTCAGAAGACTAGCGATAACACCGGGGAGCTGTTTTTT CASSVQKTSDNTGELFF
TRBJ2-7 TRBD1 TRBV18 once TGTGCCAGCTCACCAACGGGACAGGGAATCAACGAGCAGTACTTC CASSPTGQGINEQYF
TRBJ1-5 NA TRBV2 NA TGTGCCAGCAGTGGAGGGGGTAGCAATCAGCCCCAGCATTTT CASSGGGSNQPQHF
TRBJ2-7 NA TRBV27 NA TGTGCCAGCACCCAAACTTACGGCTACGAGCAGTACTTC CASTQTYGYEQYF
TRBJ2-2 TRBD1 TRBV4-2 NA TGTGCCAGCAGCCCACCGACAGGGGGAGGTATCACCGGGGAGCTGTTTTTT CASSPPTGGGITGELFF
TRBJ2-2 NA TRBV7-8 once TGTGCCAGCAGCTCACAGGGACACACCGGGGAGCTGTTTTTT CASSSQGHTGELFF
TRBJ2-1 NA TRBV5-1 NA TGCGCCAGCAGCTTGATACCAAACAATGAGCAGTTCTTC CASSLIPNNEQFF
TRBJ1-5 NA TRBV5-1 NA TGCGCCAGCAGCTTGGAACGTGGCAATCAGCCCCAGCATTTT CASSLERGNQPQHF
TRBJ2-5 NA TRBV5-4 NA TGTGCCAGCAGCTTGTTGGGCCAAGAGACCCAGTACTTC CASSLLGQETQYF
TRBJ2-4 TRBD1 TRBV19 NA TGTGCCAGTAGTTACCGGGACAGAATTTTAGCCAAAAACATTCAGTACTTC CASSYRDRILAKNIQYF
TRBJ1-3 NA TRBV21-1 once TGTGCCAGCGAGAAGAGGCGCAGCTCTGGAAACACCATATATTTT CASEKRRSSGNTIYF
TRBJ1-1 NA TRBV5-1 few TGCGCCAGCAAAAGGGATAACACTGAAGCTTTCTTT CASKRDNTEAFF
TRBJ1-1 NA TRBV7-2 NA TGTGCCAGCAGCCTTAGGCGGCCCGGGGGAACTGAAGCTTTCTTT CASSLRRPGGTEAFF
TRBJ1-4 NA TRBV28 NA TGTGCCAGCAAAGAACTGGGGGGCCCTGAAAAACTGTTTTTT CASKELGGPEKLFF
TRBJ1-2 TRBD1 TRBV7-2 NA TGTGCCAGCAGCTTCTCCGGGACAGGGGACGGCTACACCTTC CASSFSGTGDGYTF
TRBJ2-3 TRBD2 TRBV7-7 NA TGTGCCAGCAGCTCAGGACTAGCGGGAGCAGGAGATACGCAGTATTTT CASSSGLAGAGDTQYF
TRBJ2-1 NA TRBV28 NA TGTGCCAGCAGTTTATCGGGGGCTCGGGCCAATGAGCAGTTCTTC CASSLSGARANEQFF
TRBJ1-1 NA TRBV4-2 NA TGTGCCAGCAGCCAAGTTGAGTCTGAAGCTTTCTTT CASSQVESEAFF
TRBJ2-2 NA TRBV19 NA TGTGCCAGTCTGAAAATTTATGGGAGTTCGAACACCGGGGAGCTGTTTTTT CASLKIYGSSNTGELFF
TRBJ1-4 NA TRBV19 NA TGTGCCAGTAGTATCCCCGGGAGGGGTGGTGAAAAACTGTTTTTT CASSIPGRGGEKLFF
TRBJ1-2 NA TRBV29-1 few TGCAGCGGGACCGAGAACTATGGCTACACCTTC CSGTENYGYTF
TRBJ1-1 TRBD1 TRBV28 NA TGTGCCAGCAGTTTTGAAACTAGGACAGGGGGAGCTTTCTTT CASSFETRTGGAFF
TRBJ1-5 TRBD1 TRBV6-6 NA TGTGCCAGCAGTTACCTACGAGGGGGCGCGAATCAGCCCCAGCATTTT CASSYLRGGANQPQHF
TRBJ1-2 NA TRBV2 NA TGTGCCAGTTGGACCCAGACCATGGGACATGGCTACACCTTC CASWTQTMGHGYTF
TRBJ2-2 NA TRBV5-1 NA TGCGCCAGCAGCTTGGTATATCTGCGGGACCGCCCCACCGGGGAGCTGTTTTTT CASSLVYLRDRPTGELFF
TRBJ1-1 NA TRBV1 few TGCACCAGCAGCCAACAGGTTGAAGCTTTCTTT CTSSQQVEAFF
TRBJ2-2 NA TRBV7-7 NA TGTGCCAGCAGCTTAGATTTCACCGGGGAGCTGTTTTTT CASSLDFTGELFF
TRBJ1-1 NA TRBV2 NA TGTGCCAGCAGTCCGCACAGGGAGAACACTGAAGCTTTCTTT CASSPHRENTEAFF
TRBJ2-7 NA TRBV19 NA TGTGCCAGTAGTACACTCTACGAGCAGTACTTC CASSTLYEQYF
TRBJ2-2 TRBD1 TRBV14 NA TGTGCCAGCAGCCAAAACAGGGGGCGTAATAACGGGGAGCTGTTTTTT CASSQNRGRNNGELFF
TRBJ1-2 NA TRBV5-4 NA TGTGCCAGCAGCTCGGAACGTCGGGGGCTCGGCGGCTACACCTTC CASSSERRGLGGYTF
TRBJ2-7 NA TRBV5-1 NA TGCGCCAGCAGTCGTCGGGAAGTTACGTACGAGCAGTACTTC CASSRREVTYEQYF
TRBJ1-1 TRBD1 TRBV29-1 few TGCAGCGTTTCGGTGGGACAGGGGGATGAAGCTTTCTTT CSVSVGQGDEAFF
TRBJ1-3 NA TRBV5-5 NA TGTGCCAGCAGCCCCCAATCAGCCTCAAGCTACACCATATATTTT CASSPQSASSYTIYF
TRBJ2-7 NA TRBV6-1 NA TGTGCCAGCAGTGAAGCCCAGAGCTCCTACGAGCAGTACTTC CASSEAQSSYEQYF
TRBJ1-3 NA TRBV9 once TGTGCCAGCAGCGGACTGGACGTGAGCTCTGGAAACACCATATATTTT CASSGLDVSSGNTIYF
TRBJ1-1 NA TRBV27 NA TGTGCCAGCAGGGGCACGCTGCAGGAAACACAAGCTTTCTTT CASRGTLQETQAFF
TRBJ2-5 TRBD1 TRBV2 NA TGTGCCAGCGCGTTACAGGGGATTGAAGAGACCCAGTACTTC CASALQGIEETQYF
TRBJ1-5 NA TRBV28 NA TGTGCCAGCAGTATAAATCCCTGGGTTGGCGATCAGCCCCAGCATTTT CASSINPWVGDQPQHF
TRBJ2-3 NA TRBV19 NA TGTGCCAGAAGGACCGACAGGCCGACAGATACGCAGTATTTT CARRTDRPTDTQYF
TRBJ1-1 TRBD1 TRBV7-9 NA TGTGCCAGCAGCCCGGGAGATGCAGGGGGAGGGAACACTGAAGCTTTCTTT CASSPGDAGGGNTEAFF
TRBJ1-5 NA TRBV7-6 NA TGTGCCAGCAGTTTAGGGGGTGGCAATCAGCCCCAGCATTTT CASSLGGGNQPQHF
TRBJ1-2 NA TRBV4-1 NA TGCGCCAGCAGCCCGAAGGAAGGGTGGCACTATGGCTACACCTTC CASSPKEGWHYGYTF
TRBJ1-5 TRBD1 TRBV12-5 NA TGTGCTAGTGGTTTGGTTCCCCTCCCCCCCGCGACAGGGCGGAGATGGAGCAATCAGCCCCAGCATTTT CASGLVPLPPATGRRWSNQPQHF
TRBJ2-3 NA TRBV11-3 NA TGTGCCAGCAGCCCCAGGGGGGGGAGCGGCACAGATACGCAGTATTTT CASSPRGGSGTDTQYF